This T cell receptor (beta chain) was recorded in a study of a mutant IDH1 vaccine in newly diagnosed glioma (TCRdb year 2021). For the wider study: In the chemotherapy-containing groups, vaccination started alongside temozolomide cycles, whereas in patients who had radiotherapy alone it started 4-6 weeks after radiotherapy. Visit V12 was the week-35 safety follow-up and visit V13 was the week-47 end of study. Prior to enrollment, standard therapy consisting of radiotherapy alone, temozolomide alone, or radiochemotherapy with temozolomide had been administered to patients, with the combination being received by most patients. Of the approximately 35 treated patients, approximately 62% were male and around 40% were female, and the mean age was 40.4 years. Peripheral blood was drawn at six visits: V03 (baseline), V05, V07, V10, V12 and V13. For exploratory analyses, 25 to 30 treated patients had longitudinal TCRB deep sequencing done wherever samples were available. General conclusions and limits of the study: Immune responses induced by the vaccine were seen in 90% to 95% of patients across multiple MHC alleles. Pseudoprogression seemed to be unrelated to changes in the top peripheral T cell clonotypes found by TCRB sequencing. Selection of PBMC samples for TCRB deep sequencing was based on availability. It was noted by the authors that analyses of patient blood samples could not be reproduced owing to sample limitations.

From cysteine to phenylalanine, the CDR3 is 17 amino acids long. Solely the CDR3 DNA is kept, with 51 bases framed from the first base. Trimming leaves V shorter by 0 bases and J shorter by 5 bases, with the junction holding 10 bases beyond the gene matches. CDR1 is given as LGHNA and CDR2 as YSLEER, both from the germline V gene. Library generation was performed with the immunoSEQ multiplex PCR assay. The hsTCRB Kit was used according to the manufacturer's protocol to amplify rearranged TCR beta chain sequences. TCRB libraries were sequenced on an Illumina MiSeq. Per the source publication's procedure: The proprietary platform of the kit vendor was used for demultiplexing, trimming and gene mapping. TCRdb retrieved this table from immuneACCESS and kept in-frame rearrangements only. Not all clones are present; in checked studies, unresolved V genes account for under half, and no reason is known for the remainder. The V and J calls and clone size were taken over from that table, and D and trimming were inferred from the DNA. The sample contains approximately 61,000 clones, more than 80% of them found a single time. In total, the top ten clones hold 5% to 6.5% of the sample.

A remark on this clone: It lacks a known antigen. No base-level quality is on record; no much larger clone is a single base apart.

The time point label corresponds to: week 35, safety follow-up. Each vaccine dose, consisting of 300 ug of a 20-mer mutant IDH1 peptide in Montanide, was administered subcutaneously with topical imiquimod. Patients received eight vaccinations in weeks 1, 3, 5, 7, 11, 15, 19 and 23, corresponding to visits V03 through V10. Newly diagnosed WHO grade 3 or 4 IDH1-mutant astrocytomas showing loss of nuclear ATRX were present in the donors. The samples were drawn from NOA16, a multicentre, single-arm, open-label phase I trial in Germany that tested a mutant IDH1 peptide vaccine in humans for the first time. Genomic DNA for TCRB sequencing was isolated from EDTA blood with the DNeasy Blood and Tissue Kit.

The input for sequencing was PBMCs, taken from a glioma patient whose treatment included an IDH1 peptide vaccine. The sequence is built from TRBV4-3 and TRBJ1-2, and 9 junction bases match TRBD1. The sequence derives from a man aged 40-50 years with glioma. The nucleotides read TGCGCCAGCAGCCAAGATACTATTCGACAGGGGGGATATGGCTACACCTTC. Protein translation: CASSQDTIRQGGYGYTF.